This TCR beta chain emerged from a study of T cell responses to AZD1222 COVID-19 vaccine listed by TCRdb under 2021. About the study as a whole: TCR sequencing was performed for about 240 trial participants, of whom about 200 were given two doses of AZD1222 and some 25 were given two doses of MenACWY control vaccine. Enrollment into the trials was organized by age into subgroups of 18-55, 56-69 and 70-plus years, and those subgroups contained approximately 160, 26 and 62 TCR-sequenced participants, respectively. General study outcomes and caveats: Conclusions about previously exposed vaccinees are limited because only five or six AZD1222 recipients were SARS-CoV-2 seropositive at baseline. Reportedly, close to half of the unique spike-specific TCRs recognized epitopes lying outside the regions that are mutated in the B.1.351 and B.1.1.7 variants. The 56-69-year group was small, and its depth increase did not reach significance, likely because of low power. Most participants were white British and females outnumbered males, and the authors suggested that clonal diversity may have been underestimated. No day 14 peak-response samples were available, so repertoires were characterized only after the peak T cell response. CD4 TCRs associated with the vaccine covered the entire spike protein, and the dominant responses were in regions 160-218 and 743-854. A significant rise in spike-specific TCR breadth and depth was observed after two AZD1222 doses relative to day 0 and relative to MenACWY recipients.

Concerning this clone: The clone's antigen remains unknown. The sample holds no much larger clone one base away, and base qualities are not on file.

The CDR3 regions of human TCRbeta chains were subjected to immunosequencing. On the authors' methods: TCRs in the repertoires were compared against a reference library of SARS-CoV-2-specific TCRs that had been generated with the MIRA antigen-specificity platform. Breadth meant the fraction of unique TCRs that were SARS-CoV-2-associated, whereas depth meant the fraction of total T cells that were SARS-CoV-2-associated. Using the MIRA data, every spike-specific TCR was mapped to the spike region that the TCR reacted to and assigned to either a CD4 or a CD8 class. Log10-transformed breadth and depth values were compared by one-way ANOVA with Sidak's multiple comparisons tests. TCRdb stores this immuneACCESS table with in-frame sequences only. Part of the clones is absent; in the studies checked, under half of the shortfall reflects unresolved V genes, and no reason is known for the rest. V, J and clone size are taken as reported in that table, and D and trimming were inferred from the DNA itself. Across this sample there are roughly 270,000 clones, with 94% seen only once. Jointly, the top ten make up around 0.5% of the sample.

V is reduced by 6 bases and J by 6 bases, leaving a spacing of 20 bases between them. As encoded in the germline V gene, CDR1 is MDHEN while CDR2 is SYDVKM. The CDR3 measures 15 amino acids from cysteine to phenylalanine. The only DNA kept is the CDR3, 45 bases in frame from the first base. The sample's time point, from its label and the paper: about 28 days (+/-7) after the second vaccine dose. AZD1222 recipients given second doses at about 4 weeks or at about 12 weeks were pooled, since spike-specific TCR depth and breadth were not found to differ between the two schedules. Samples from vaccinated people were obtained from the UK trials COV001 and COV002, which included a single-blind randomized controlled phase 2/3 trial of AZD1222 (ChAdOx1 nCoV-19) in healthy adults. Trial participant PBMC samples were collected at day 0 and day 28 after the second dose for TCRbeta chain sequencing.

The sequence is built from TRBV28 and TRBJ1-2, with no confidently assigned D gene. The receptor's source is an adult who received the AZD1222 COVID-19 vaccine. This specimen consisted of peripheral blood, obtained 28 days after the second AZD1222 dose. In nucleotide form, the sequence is TGTGCCAGCAGGACCACGACCCACCAATTAGATGGCTACACCTTC. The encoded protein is CASRTTTHQLDGYTF.